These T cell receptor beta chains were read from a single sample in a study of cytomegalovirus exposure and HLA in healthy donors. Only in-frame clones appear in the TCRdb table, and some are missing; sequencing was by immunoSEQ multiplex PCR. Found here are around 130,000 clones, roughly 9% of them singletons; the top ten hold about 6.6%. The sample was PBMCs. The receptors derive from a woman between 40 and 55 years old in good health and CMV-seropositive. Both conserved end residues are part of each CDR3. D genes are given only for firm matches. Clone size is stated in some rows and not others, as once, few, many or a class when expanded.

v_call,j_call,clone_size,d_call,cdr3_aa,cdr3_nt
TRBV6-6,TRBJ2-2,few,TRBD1,CASSVGQGSGELFF,TGTGCCAGCAGTGTGGGACAGGGTTCCGGGGAGCTGTTTTTT
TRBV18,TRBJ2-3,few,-,CASSPESTDTQYF,TGTGCCAGCTCACCAGAGAGCACAGATACGCAGTATTTT
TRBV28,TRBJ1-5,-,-,CASSSPSRGGQHF,TGTGCCAGCAGCTCACCCTCGCGGGGCGGTCAGCATTTT
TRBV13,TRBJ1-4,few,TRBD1,CASSPPGQGGCEKLFF,TGTGCCAGCAGCCCGCCGGGACAGGGGGGGTGTGAAAAACTGTTTTTT
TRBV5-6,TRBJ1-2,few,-,CASSLGTKNYGYTF,TGTGCCAGCAGCTTAGGGACTAAGAACTATGGCTACACCTTC
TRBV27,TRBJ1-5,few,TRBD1,CASSRTGTNQPQHF,TGTGCCAGCAGTAGGACAGGGACCAATCAGCCCCAGCATTTT
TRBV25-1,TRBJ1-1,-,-,CASSAPGATEAFF,TGTGCCAGCAGTGCACCAGGGGCCACTGAGGCTTTCTTT
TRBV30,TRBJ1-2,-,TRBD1,CAWSSGQEDDYGYTF,TGTGCCTGGAGTTCGGGACAGGAAGATGACTATGGCTACACCTTC
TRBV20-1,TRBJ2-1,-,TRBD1,CSARTGSEQFF,TGCAGTGCTAGGACAGGGTCTGAGCAGTTCTTC
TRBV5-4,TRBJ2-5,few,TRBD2,CASGGVGKETQYF,TGTGCCAGCGGGGGGGTGGGGAAAGAGACCCAGTACTTC
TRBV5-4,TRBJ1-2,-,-,CASSYDSYGYTF,TGTGCCAGCAGCTACGACAGCTATGGCTACACCTTC
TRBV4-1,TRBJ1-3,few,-,CASSQDTTSTIYF,TGCGCCAGCAGCCAAGATACCACAAGCACCATATATTTT
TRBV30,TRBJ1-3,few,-,CAWDTDSGNTIYF,TGTGCCTGGGACACTGACTCTGGAAACACCATATATTTT
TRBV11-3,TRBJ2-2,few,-,CASSLEQGRNTGELFF,TGTGCCAGCAGCTTAGAACAGGGAAGGAACACCGGGGAGCTGTTTTTT
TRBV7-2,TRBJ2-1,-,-,CASSPTVYNEQFF,TGTGCCAGCAGCCCAACAGTCTACAATGAGCAGTTCTTC
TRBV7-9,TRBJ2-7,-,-,CASSPIGEQYF,TGTGCCAGCAGCCCCATCGGTGAGCAGTACTTC
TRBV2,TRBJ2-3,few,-,CASSMGLPSTDTQYF,TGTGCCAGCTCTATGGGCCTTCCTAGCACAGATACGCAGTATTTT
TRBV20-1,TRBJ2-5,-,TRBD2,CSTGGETQYF,TGCAGTACGGGGGGGGAGACCCAGTACTTC
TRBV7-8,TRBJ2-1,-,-,CASSLARSESSYNEQFF,TGTGCCAGCAGCTTAGCGCGGTCAGAGAGCTCCTACAATGAGCAGTTCTTC
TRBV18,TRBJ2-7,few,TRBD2,CASSPRGGSSYEQYF,TGTGCCAGTTCACCACGGGGAGGGTCTTCCTACGAGCAGTACTTC
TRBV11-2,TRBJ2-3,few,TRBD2,CASSWTSADTQYF,TGTGCCAGCAGCTGGACTAGCGCAGATACGCAGTATTTT
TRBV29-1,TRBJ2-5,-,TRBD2,CSVASGGQETQYF,TGCAGCGTTGCCTCGGGAGGCCAAGAGACCCAGTACTTC
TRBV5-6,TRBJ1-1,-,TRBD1,CASSGTPTGAVIEAFF,TGTGCCAGCAGCGGAACCCCTACAGGGGCAGTAATTGAAGCTTTCTTT
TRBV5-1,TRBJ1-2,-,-,CASSLNQGEDGYTF,TGCGCCAGCAGCTTGAATCAGGGCGAGGATGGCTACACCTTC
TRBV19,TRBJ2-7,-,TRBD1,CASTTGTGAYEQYF,TGTGCCAGTACCACCGGGACAGGGGCCTACGAGCAGTACTTC
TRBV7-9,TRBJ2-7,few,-,CASSLFGPSVYEQYF,TGTGCCAGCAGCTTATTTGGCCCGAGCGTTTACGAGCAGTACTTC
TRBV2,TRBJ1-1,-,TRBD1,CASSRTGGSNTEAFF,TGTGCCAGCAGTAGGACAGGGGGCTCGAACACTGAAGCTTTCTTT
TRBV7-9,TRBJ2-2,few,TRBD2,CASSFSGGRNTGELFF,TGTGCCAGCAGCTTTTCGGGCGGGAGAAACACCGGGGAGCTGTTTTTT
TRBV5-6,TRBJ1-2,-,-,CASRIRGNYGYTF,TGTGCCAGCAGGATCAGGGGAAACTATGGCTACACCTTC
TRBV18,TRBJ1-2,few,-,CASSLDRIFGYTF,TGTGCCAGCTCACTCGACAGGATTTTTGGCTACACCTTC
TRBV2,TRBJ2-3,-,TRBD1,CASRGTVSTDTQYF,TGTGCCAGCAGGGGGACAGTCAGCACAGATACGCAGTATTTT
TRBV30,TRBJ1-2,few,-,CAWSAGPGTIYGYTF,TGTGCCTGGAGCGCGGGCCCCGGGACAATTTATGGCTACACCTTC
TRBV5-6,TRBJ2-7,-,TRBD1,CASSFTGGYEQYF,TGTGCCAGCAGCTTTACAGGGGGCTACGAGCAGTACTTC
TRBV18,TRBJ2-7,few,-,CASSRNPLMAAEQYF,TGTGCCAGCTCGCGCAACCCTTTAATGGCGGCCGAGCAGTACTTC
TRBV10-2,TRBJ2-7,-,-,CASTAGYYEQYF,TGCGCCAGCACGGCAGGGTATTACGAGCAGTACTTC
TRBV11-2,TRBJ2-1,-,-,CASSLLGTPLYNEQFF,TGTGCCAGCAGCTTACTCGGGACTCCGCTCTACAATGAGCAGTTCTTC
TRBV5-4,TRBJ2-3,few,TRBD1,CASSPDRGTDTQYF,TGTGCCAGCAGCCCTGACAGGGGAACAGATACGCAGTATTTT
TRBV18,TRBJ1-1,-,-,CASSPTGNTEAFF,TGTGCCAGCTCACCAACGGGGAACACTGAAGCTTTCTTT
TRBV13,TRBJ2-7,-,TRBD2,CASSSSGGGYEQYF,TGTGCCAGCAGCTCCAGCGGGGGCGGCTACGAGCAGTACTTC